The entry that follows covers one T cell receptor beta chain sequence. The target antigen is unknown. This CDR3 has 14 residues. The germline CDR1 and CDR2 sequences are KGHSH and LQKENI. V lost 3 bases to trimming and J lost 8 bases, with 13 bases between them. This specimen belongs to a study of shared clonotypes between healthy human individuals. General study findings and limits: Generation probabilities of non-shared clonotypes were lower (relative to those shared by all four donors).

Assay: immunoSEQ multiplex PCR; the TCRdb copy retains only in-frame clones and omits some. The sample includes 2.3 million or so clones, roughly 93% of them seen just once. The V gene is TRBV18, the J gene TRBJ1-4; no definite D call. Sequences were obtained from naive CD4+ T cells from PBMCs. Subset described: CD45RA+ positively selected. This TCR came from a young man in good health. Some clones in this sample may be carry-over from other donors' samples. The CDR3 DNA follows: TGTGCCAGCTCACCGCCCGGGCAGTCGGAAAAACTGTTTTTT. Translated, it gives CASSPPGQSEKLFF.